This TCR beta chain emerged from a study of T cell responses to AZD1222 COVID-19 vaccine. Generated by immunoSEQ multiplex PCR, the TCRdb table keeps only in-frame clones and is missing some. The top ten clones hold roughly 12% of a sample with 170,000 or so clones, approximately 86% of them seen once. The CDR3 totals 19 residues. The V end was cut by 0 bases, the J end by 1 base, with 21 bases between. Germline V gene lookup returns CDR1 SGHNT and CDR2 YENEEA. Pooling of second doses given at about 4 or about 12 weeks was done. Study results and limitations: Donors skewed white British and female; clonal diversity was possibly underestimated. Only after the peak T cell response were repertoires sampled.

Points on this clone: Its specificity is not known.

The chain is built from TRBV11-3 and TRBJ1-1; the D is unclear. This specimen was peripheral blood, taken 28 days after the second AZD1222 dose. This clonotype was sampled from an adult who received the AZD1222 COVID-19 vaccine. The CDR3 sequence: CASSLEIRGVPLGNTEAFF. The CDR3 DNA sequence: TGTGCCAGCAGCTTAGAAATTCGTGGGGTTCCCCTAGGGAACACTGAAGCTTTCTTT.